This T cell receptor (beta chain) stems from a study of T cell repertoires in cytomegalovirus infection (dated by TCRdb to about 2019). Study-wide context: Donor HLA type was relevant to the analysis, because carriage of CMV infection together with the matching HLA type was indicated by public TCR beta signatures.

TCRdb records Illumina HiSeq 1500 as the sequencer. TCRdb redid the processing of the public reads, applying fastp at Q25 and MiXCR, and retained in-frame beta chains. All rows with the same CDR3 protein become a single entry with the most common DNA and genes. This sample is represented by around 280,000 distinct CDR3 sequences; about 13% of them were singletons. Roughly 8.9% of the sample is held by the ten biggest clonotypes. The CDR3 has 14 amino acids, counting the end cysteine and phenylalanine. Only the CDR3 DNA stays, 42 bases, in frame from base 1. V has 3 bases trimmed and J has 5 bases trimmed; junction bases matching no gene number 8. Based on the germline V gene (reference sequence), the CDR1 and CDR2 sequences are DFQATT and SNEGSKA. There are a few counts of this clonotype. Its antigen is still unknown. Within one base of it there is no much larger clone, and no base qualities were kept.

What the authors observed across the whole study: Cumulative frequency of public TCR beta family members discriminated carriers of CMV infection plus the relevant HLA type in this cohort and an independent approximately 400-donor cohort. In the ex vivo response, HLA-C-restricted CMV-specific TCR beta clonotypes were dominant, and in two of eight donors the single most frequent clonotype came from this HLA-C-restricted group.

Material for sequencing was PBMCs. The chain is encoded by TRBV20-1 joined to TRBJ2-5, with 8 bases aligning to TRBD2. This receptor was obtained from a human donor in good health (CMV status not recorded). Some clones in this sample may be carry-over from other donors' samples. The DNA sequence is as follows: TGCAGTGCTAGCGGGAGGGCCGGCGGGGAGACCCAGTACTTC. It specifies CSASGRAGGETQYF.